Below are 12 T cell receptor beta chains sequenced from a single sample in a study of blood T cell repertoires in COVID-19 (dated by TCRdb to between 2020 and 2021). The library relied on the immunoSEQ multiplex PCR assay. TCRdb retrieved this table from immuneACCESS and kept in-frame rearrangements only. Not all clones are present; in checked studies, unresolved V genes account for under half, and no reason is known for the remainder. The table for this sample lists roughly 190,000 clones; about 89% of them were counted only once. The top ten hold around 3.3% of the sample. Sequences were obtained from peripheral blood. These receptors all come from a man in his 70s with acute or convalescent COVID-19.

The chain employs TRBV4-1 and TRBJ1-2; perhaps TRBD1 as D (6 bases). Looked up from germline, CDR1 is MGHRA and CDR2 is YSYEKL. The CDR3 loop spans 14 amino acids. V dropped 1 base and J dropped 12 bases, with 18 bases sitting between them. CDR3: CASSQGQQGRVDTF. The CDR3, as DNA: TGCGCCAGCAGCCAAGGGCAACAGGGAAGGGTCGACACCTTC.

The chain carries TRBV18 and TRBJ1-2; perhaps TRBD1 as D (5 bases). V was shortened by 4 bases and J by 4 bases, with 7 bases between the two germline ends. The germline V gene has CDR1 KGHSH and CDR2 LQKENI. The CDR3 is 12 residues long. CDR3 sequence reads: CASSLDTYGYTF. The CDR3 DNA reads TGTGCCAGCTCACTGGACACCTATGGCTACACCTTC.

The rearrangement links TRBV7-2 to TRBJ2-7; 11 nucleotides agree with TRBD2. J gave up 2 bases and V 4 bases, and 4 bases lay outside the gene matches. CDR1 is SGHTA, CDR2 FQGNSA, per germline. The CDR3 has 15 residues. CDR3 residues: CASSSPGLAAYEQYF. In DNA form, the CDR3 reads TGTGCCAGCAGCTCGCCGGGACTAGCGGCCTACGAGCAGTACTTC.

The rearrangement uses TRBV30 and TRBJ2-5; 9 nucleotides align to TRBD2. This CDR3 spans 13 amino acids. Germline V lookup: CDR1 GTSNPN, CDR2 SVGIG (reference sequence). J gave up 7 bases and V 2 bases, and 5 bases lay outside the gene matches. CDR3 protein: CAWSSGLASTQYF. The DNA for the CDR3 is TGTGCCTGGAGTTCGGGACTAGCCTCGACCCAGTACTTC. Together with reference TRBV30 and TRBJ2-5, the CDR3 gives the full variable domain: SQTIHQWPATLVQPVGSPLSLECTVEGTSNPNLYWYRQAAGRGLQLLFYSVGIGQISSEVPQNLSASRPQDRQFILSSKKLLLSDSGFYLCAWSSGLASTQYFGPGTRLLVL.

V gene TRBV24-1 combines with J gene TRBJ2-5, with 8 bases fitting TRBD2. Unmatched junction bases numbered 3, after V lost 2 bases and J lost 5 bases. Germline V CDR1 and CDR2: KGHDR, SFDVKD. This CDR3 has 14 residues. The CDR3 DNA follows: TGTGCCACCAGTGATTCGGGGGGGCTCGAGACCCAGTACTTC. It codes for CATSDSGGLETQYF.

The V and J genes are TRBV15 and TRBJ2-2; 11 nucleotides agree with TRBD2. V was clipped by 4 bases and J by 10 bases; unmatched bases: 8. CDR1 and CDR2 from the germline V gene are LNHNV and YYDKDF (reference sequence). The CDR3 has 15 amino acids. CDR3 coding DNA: TGTGCCACCAGCAAGCTAGCGGGAGGAGGTGAGGAGCTGTTTTTT. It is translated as CATSKLAGGGEELFF.

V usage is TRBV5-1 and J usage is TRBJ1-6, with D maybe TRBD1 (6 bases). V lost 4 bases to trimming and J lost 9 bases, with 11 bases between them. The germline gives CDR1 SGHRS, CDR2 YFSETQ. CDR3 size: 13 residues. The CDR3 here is CASSRTDVSPLHF. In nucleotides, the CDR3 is TGCGCCAGCAGCCGGACAGATGTTTCACCCCTCCACTTT.

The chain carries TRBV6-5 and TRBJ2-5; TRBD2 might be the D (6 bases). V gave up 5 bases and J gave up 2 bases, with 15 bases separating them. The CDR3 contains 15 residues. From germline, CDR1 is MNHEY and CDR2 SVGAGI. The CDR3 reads CASSPLPGVQETQYF. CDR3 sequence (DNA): TGTGCCAGCAGTCCCCTCCCGGGGGTTCAAGAGACCCAGTACTTC.

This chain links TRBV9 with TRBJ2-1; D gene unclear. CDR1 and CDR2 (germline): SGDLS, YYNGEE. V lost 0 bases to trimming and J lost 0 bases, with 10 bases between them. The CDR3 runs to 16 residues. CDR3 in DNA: TGTGCCAGCAGCGTAGGCCCTCCGAGCTCCTACAATGAGCAGTTCTTC. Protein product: CASSVGPPSSYNEQFF.

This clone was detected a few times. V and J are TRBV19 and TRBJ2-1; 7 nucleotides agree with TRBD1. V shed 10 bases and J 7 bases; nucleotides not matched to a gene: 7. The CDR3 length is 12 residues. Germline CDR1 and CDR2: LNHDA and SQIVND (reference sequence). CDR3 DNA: TGTGCCACCCATGACAGGGTAAATGAGCAGTTCTTC. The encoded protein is CATHDRVNEQFF.

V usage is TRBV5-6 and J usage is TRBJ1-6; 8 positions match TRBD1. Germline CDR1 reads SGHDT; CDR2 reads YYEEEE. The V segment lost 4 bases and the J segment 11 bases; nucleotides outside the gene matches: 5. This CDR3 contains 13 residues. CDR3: CASSQDRVTPLHF. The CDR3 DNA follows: TGTGCCAGCAGCCAGGACAGGGTGACACCCCTCCACTTT. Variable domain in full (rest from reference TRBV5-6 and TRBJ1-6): DAGVTQSPTHLIKTRGQQVTLRCSPKSGHDTVSWYQQALGQGPQFIFQYYEEEERQRGNFPDRFSGHQFPNYSSELNVNALLLGDSALYLCASSQDRVTPLHFGNGTRLTVT.

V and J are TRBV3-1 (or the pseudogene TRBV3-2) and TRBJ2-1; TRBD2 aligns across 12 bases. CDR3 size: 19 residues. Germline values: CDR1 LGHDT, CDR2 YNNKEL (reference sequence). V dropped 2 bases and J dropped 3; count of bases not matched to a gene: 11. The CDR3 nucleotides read TGTGCCAGCAGCCAAAGCCGTGGGCTAGCGGGAGGGAACTACAATGAGCAGTTCTTC. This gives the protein CASSQSRGLAGGNYNEQFF.